This T cell receptor beta chain appears in the sequencing data of a study of cytomegalovirus exposure and HLA in healthy donors. Background on the study: From approximately 170 million T cells, an earlier analysis saw 120 million or so unique TCR beta sequences.

Researchers ran the PCR with 60 Vbeta and 13 Jbeta primers. Method: immunoSEQ multiplex PCR; TCRdb's copy keeps in-frame clones and lacks some. This repertoire includes about 130,000 clones. Germline values: CDR1 SQVTM, CDR2 ANQGSEA. The CDR3 runs to 14 residues. General study results and limits: Across HLA loci, a later analysis found differing TCR association rates, with DRB1 most and HLA-C fewest. The authors reported that TCR beta sequences could predict HLA-A and HLA-B alleles. These predictions were accurate for most subjects in the first cohort. The records held CMV serostatus as the only immune exposure information.

To note about this clone: The target antigen is unknown.

The chain couples TRBV29-1 to TRBJ2-5; the D gene is possibly TRBD2 (6 bases). The end of the DNA aligns better with TRBJ2-7, so the J call may be wrong. This receptor was obtained from a man under 40 in good health and CMV-seronegative. The sequencing input was PBMCs. Here the CDR3 reads CSGLVGGNSYEQYF. The CDR3 coding sequence is TGCAGCGGTTTAGTGGGGGGAAACTCCTACGAGCAGTACTTC.